What follows are 32 T cell receptor beta chains derived from one specimen sequenced in a study of T cell responses to AZD1222 COVID-19 vaccine. Assay: immunoSEQ multiplex PCR; the TCRdb copy retains only in-frame clones and omits some. The sample contains around 110,000 clones, around 82% of which appear only once. Material: peripheral blood, obtained on day 0 of AZD1222 vaccination. These receptors were collected from an adult in good health.

This chain links TRBV27 with TRBJ1-5; D not resolved. This CDR3 region has 14 residues. CDR1 and CDR2 (germline): MNHEY, SMNVEV (reference sequence). Deletions cut 4 bases from V and 2 bases from J, with 9 bases between. The CDR3 DNA reads as TGTGCCAGCAGTTGGGGAGTGGGCAATCAGCCCCAGCATTTT. Protein product: CASSWGVGNQPQHF.

The DNA for the CDR3 is TGCGCCAGCAGCCTAACAGGGGATCGAATGACAGATACGCAGTATTTT. As protein: CASSLTGDRMTDTQYF. This chain joins TRBV4-1 and TRBJ2-3, with 7 bases matching TRBD1. After removal of 4 bases from V and 3 bases from J, the junction contained 10 bases not matched to a gene. Germline CDR1 is MGHRA and CDR2 is YSYEKL. The CDR3 is 16 amino acids.

This chain connects TRBV28 to TRBJ1-2; 9 nucleotides match TRBD1. CDR3 length equals 14 residues. V was pared by 4 bases and J by 8 bases, with 8 bases of the junction left unmatched. The germline CDR1 and CDR2 sequences are MDHEN and SYDVKM. CDR3 sequence: CASSSPGQGGGYTF. Written as DNA, the CDR3 is TGTGCCAGCAGTTCGCCGGGACAGGGTGGGGGCTACACCTTC.

The rearrangement links TRBV10-3 to TRBJ1-1; the D gene is possibly TRBD1 (5 bases). Germline V gives CDR1 ENHRY, CDR2 SYGVKD. The length of the CDR3 is 13 residues. Trimming removed 10 bases at V and 3 bases at J, with 15 bases between. The CDR3 protein is CATARVEDTEAFF. In nucleotides, the CDR3 is TGTGCCACAGCCAGGGTGGAGGACACTGAAGCTTTCTTT.

This clone showed up just once. The CDR3 DNA reads as TGTGCCAGCAGCCCAAGGACGGGGGATTCACCCCTCCACTTT. Translating it yields CASSPRTGDSPLHF. V is TRBV5-5 and J is TRBJ1-6; a weak D match, TRBD1 (5 bases). Trimming left V 4 bases short and J 8 bases short, with 13 bases between. CDR3 length: 14 amino acids. Looked up from germline, CDR1 is SGHKS and CDR2 is YYEKEE (reference sequence).

The chain carries TRBV24-1 and TRBJ2-3; D may correspond to TRBD1 or TRBD2 (6 bases each). The V gene's germline CDR1 is KGHDR and CDR2 SFDVKD. V was cut by 7 bases and J by 4 bases, with 14 bases left in between. The CDR3 has 14 amino acids. Here the CDR3 DNA reads TGTGCCACCAGGGGGGGATCAGGGGCAGATACGCAGTATTTT. Amino acid sequence: CATRGGSGADTQYF.

This clone was seen more than once but under ten times. The CDR3 sequence is CASSQGGSFTSEQFF. Here the CDR3 DNA reads TGTGCCAGCAGCCAAGGTGGCAGTTTCACAAGTGAGCAGTTCTTC. The chain has TRBV3-1 (or the pseudogene TRBV3-2) and TRBJ2-1, with D unresolved. Germline V lookup: CDR1 LGHDT, CDR2 YNNKEL (reference sequence). CDR3 size: 15 residues. The V and J ends lost 1 base and 9 bases respectively, with 16 bases between them.

The chain carries TRBV5-4 and TRBJ1-4; weak D call: TRBD1 (6 bases). Germline CDR1 is SGHNT and CDR2 is YYREEE (reference sequence). The length of the CDR3 is 12 residues. Trimming shortened V by 4 bases and J by 7 bases, and 8 bases separated the two germline ends. The CDR3 nucleotides are TGTGCCAGCAGCGGAGGGGGTGAAAAACTGTTTTTT. Its translation is CASSGGGEKLFF.

The chain employs TRBV24-1 and TRBJ1-1; D gene ambiguous. The germline gives CDR1 KGHDR, CDR2 SFDVKD. The CDR3 is made up of 13 amino acids. V shed 4 bases and J shed 2 bases, with 7 bases lying between them. The CDR3 DNA reads as TGTGCCACCAGTGACCCTCTAAACACTGAAGCTTTCTTT. Translation gives CATSDPLNTEAFF.

The CDR3, as DNA: TGTGCCACCCTAAAGACTCGTGAGCAGTTCTTC. This sequence encodes CATLKTREQFF. V is TRBV10-3 and J is TRBJ2-1; D unresolved. Germline V gives CDR1 ENHRY, CDR2 SYGVKD. Between the trimmed V and J ends, which lost 10 bases and 9 bases, there was a span of 13 bases. The length of the CDR3 is 11 residues.

The chain couples TRBV28 to TRBJ1-1; 10 bases align to TRBD1. V dropped 6 bases and J dropped 11; count of bases not matched to a gene: 12. This CDR3 spans 14 amino acids. Per the germline V gene, CDR1 is MDHEN and CDR2 is SYDVKM. The CDR3 coding sequence is TGTGCCAGCAGCCCCGCCTGGGGACAGGGGATGGCTTTCTTT. Amino acid sequence: CASSPAWGQGMAFF. The full variable domain, in which reference TRBV28 and TRBJ1-1 provide the parts outside the CDR3, is DVKVTQSSRYLVKRTGEKVFLECVQDMDHENMFWYRQDPGLGLRLIYFSYDVKMKEKGDIPEGYSVSREKKERFSLILESASTNQTSMYLCASSPAWGQGMAFFGQGTRLTVV.

CDR3 sequence reads: CSVAGETYGYTF. CDR3 nucleotide sequence: TGCAGCGTTGCAGGGGAAACCTATGGCTACACCTTC. The chain is built from TRBV29-1 and TRBJ1-2; possible D gene TRBD1, 6 bases. Per the germline V gene, CDR1 is SQVTM and CDR2 is ANQGSEA. Trimming removed 4 bases from V and 4 bases from J, with 10 bases in between. CDR3 length: 12 residues.

V gene TRBV7-6 combines with J gene TRBJ2-7; no clear D. V lost 6 bases and J lost 7, with 25 bases in between. Per germline, CDR1 SGHVS and CDR2 FNYEAQ. The CDR3 consists of 16 residues. The DNA for the CDR3 is TGTGCCAGCAGTCCGAATCGGGCCCCCTCACCGGAAGAGCAGTACTTC. As protein: CASSPNRAPSPEEQYF.

This clone was found a few times. The rearrangement joins TRBV6-5 to TRBJ1-2; D not resolved. Deletions cut 8 bases from V and 0 bases from J, with 10 bases between. Per the germline V gene, CDR1 is MNHEY and CDR2 is SVGAGI. The CDR3 totals 13 residues. CDR3 DNA sequence: TGTGCCAGCGGCAAGGAAACTAACTATGGCTACACCTTC. Translated, it gives CASGKETNYGYTF.

The chain employs TRBV28 and TRBJ2-5; 7 nucleotides align to TRBD1. Germline CDR1 is MDHEN and CDR2 is SYDVKM. The V gene end was trimmed by 6 bases and the J gene end by 4 bases; junction bases not matched to a gene: 11. This CDR3 has 15 residues. CDR3 nucleotide sequence: TGTGCCAGCAGCCGAATTACAGGGGAAAGAGAGACCCAGTACTTC. Amino acids: CASSRITGERETQYF.

In DNA, the CDR3 is TGTGCCAGCAGTGGGCCGGGACTGCTTAGCAATCAGCCCCAGCATTTT. Protein product: CASSGPGLLSNQPQHF. V gene TRBV2 combines with J gene TRBJ1-5, with D possibly matching TRBD1 (5 bases). The V gene's germline CDR1 is SNHLY and CDR2 FYNNEI. V lost 4 bases and J 0 bases, leaving 13 bases between the germline ends. The CDR3 loop spans 16 amino acids.

The chain recombines TRBV5-6 with TRBJ2-3; 9 bases are shared with TRBD2. The CDR3 is 14 amino acids. Trimming at V came to 1 base and at J to 8 bases, leaving 5 bases not matched to a gene. Germline loops: CDR1 SGHDT, CDR2 YYEEEE. The CDR3 DNA is TGTGCCAGCAGCTTGTCCCCAGCGGGAGGTACGCAGTATTTT. Amino acid sequence: CASSLSPAGGTQYF. Filled out from reference TRBV5-6 and TRBJ2-3, the complete variable domain reads DAGVTQSPTHLIKTRGQQVTLRCSPKSGHDTVSWYQQALGQGPQFIFQYYEEEERQRGNFPDRFSGHQFPNYSSELNVNALLLGDSALYLCASSLSPAGGTQYFGPGTRLTVL.

The chain combines TRBV7-2 with TRBJ1-2, with TRBD1 identical over 7 bases. Germline CDR1 reads SGHTA; CDR2 reads FQGNSA. V was pared by 2 bases and J by 0 bases, with 6 bases of the junction left unmatched. The CDR3 consists of 16 residues. CDR3 protein: CASSLPGTAANYGYTF. CDR3 in DNA: TGTGCCAGCAGCTTACCCGGGACAGCCGCTAACTATGGCTACACCTTC.

The gene calls are TRBV5-1 and TRBJ1-2; D call uncertain. Germline CDR1 is SGHRS and CDR2 is YFSETQ. V shed 1 base and J shed 3 bases, with 7 bases lying between them. This CDR3 contains 13 residues. The DNA for the CDR3 is TGCGCCAGCAGCTTGTCTGGGGACTATGGCTACACCTTC. Translation: CASSLSGDYGYTF.

This clone was seen a handful of times. The rearrangement joins TRBV7-9 to TRBJ1-4; D might be TRBD1 (5 bases). From germline, CDR1 is SEHNR and CDR2 FQNEAQ (reference sequence). V was shortened by 5 bases and J by 0 bases, with 16 bases between the two germline ends. The CDR3 length is 17 residues. DNA of the CDR3: TGTGCCAGCAGCGCTCCCATGGGGCGGTCAACTAATGAAAAACTGTTTTTT. Protein product: CASSAPMGRSTNEKLFF.

This clone was seen once. The rearrangement joins TRBV9 to TRBJ2-7; D not resolved. The CDR3 length is 15 residues. V was clipped by 1 base and J by 4 bases, with 15 bases between them. In germline, CDR1 is SGDLS, CDR2 YYNGEE. The DNA of the CDR3 is TGTGCCAGCAGCGTATACTACACACACCAATACGAGCAGTACTTC. Translated: CASSVYYTHQYEQYF.

The J gene is TRBJ2-7, the V gene TRBV3-1 (or the pseudogene TRBV3-2), with D perhaps TRBD1 (5 bases). Germline V lookup: CDR1 LGHDT, CDR2 YNNKEL (reference sequence). The CDR3 spans 14 residues. Trimming took 1 base from V and 4 from J, leaving 11 bases between them. CDR3 sequence: CASSQGGGEYEQYF. CDR3 bases: TGTGCCAGCAGCCAAGGGGGCGGAGAATACGAGCAGTACTTC.

As to this clone: Other DNA variants within this sample encode the same CDR3. The chain uses TRBV5-1 and TRBJ2-1, with TRBD1 matching 8 bases. CDR3 length equals 15 residues. The ends lost 0 bases at V and 1 base at J; junction bases unmatched: 0. Germline CDR1 reads SGHRS; CDR2 reads YFSETQ. The CDR3 nucleotides read TGCGCCAGCAGCTTGGGACAGGGGTCCTACAATGAGCAGTTCTTC. Translation gives CASSLGQGSYNEQFF.

The chain carries TRBV28 and TRBJ2-7; the D is unclear. The germline CDR1 and CDR2 sequences are MDHEN and SYDVKM. Trimming stripped 5 bases from V and 3 bases from J, with 8 bases between. The CDR3 loop spans 12 amino acids. The CDR3 reads CASSSRYYEQYF. The CDR3, as DNA: TGTGCCAGCAGTAGCAGGTACTACGAGCAGTACTTC.

V and J are TRBV5-1 and TRBJ2-1; 8 bases are a match to TRBD1. This CDR3 contains 15 residues. V was pared by 3 bases and J by 4 bases, with 6 bases of the junction left unmatched. Germline V lookup: CDR1 SGHRS, CDR2 YFSETQ. Here the CDR3 reads CASSSMDRAYNEQFF. The CDR3 DNA is TGCGCCAGCAGCTCGATGGACAGGGCATACAATGAGCAGTTCTTC.

This chain uses TRBV29-1 with TRBJ1-2; 9 bases fit TRBD1. The CDR3 is 13 amino acids. Per germline, CDR1 SQVTM and CDR2 ANQGSEA. The J segment lost 3 bases and the V segment lost 7 bases, leaving 6 bases of the junction unmatched. The CDR3 region has the DNA TGCAGCGACAAGGGACAGGGTCACTATGGCTACACCTTC. It encodes CSDKGQGHYGYTF.

The CDR3 DNA is TGTGCCACCTGGGGGGCCAGCAATCAGCCCCAGCATTTT. It codes for CATWGASNQPQHF. The chain joins TRBV6-5 to TRBJ1-5; perhaps TRBD1 as D (6 bases). CDR1 is MNHEY, CDR2 SVGAGI, per germline. The V and J ends lost 10 bases and 1 base respectively, with 11 bases between them. This CDR3 has 13 amino acids.

This chain links TRBV4-2 with TRBJ2-2; D possibly matches TRBD1 or TRBD2 (5 bases each). There are 16 residues in the CDR3. Germline V gene lookup returns CDR1 LGHNA and CDR2 YNFKEQ. V was pared by 4 bases and J by 1 base, with 13 bases between. CDR3 loop: CASSRYGTGNTGELFF. In nucleotides, the CDR3 is TGTGCCAGCAGCCGGTATGGGACGGGGAACACCGGGGAGCTGTTTTTT.

J is TRBJ1-3 and V is TRBV29-1, with D tentatively TRBD1 (6 bases). In germline, CDR1 is SQVTM, CDR2 ANQGSEA. V lost 6 bases to trimming and J lost 0 bases, with 9 bases between them. The CDR3 contains 13 residues. The CDR3 spells CSVRGLSGNTIYF. In DNA form, the CDR3 reads TGCAGCGTCAGGGGTCTCTCTGGAAACACCATATATTTT.

The chain couples TRBV18 to TRBJ2-7, with a weak D call TRBD1 (7 bases). V was cut by 3 bases and J by 4 bases, with 10 bases left in between. CDR1 is KGHSH, CDR2 LQKENI, per germline. The CDR3 is made up of 13 amino acids. The CDR3 reads CASSPAGQYEQYF. As DNA, the CDR3 is TGTGCCAGCTCACCTGCGGGACAGTACGAGCAGTACTTC.

The chain carries TRBV30 and TRBJ1-1; TRBD1 is a possible D gene (5 bases). V was pared by 0 bases and J by 1 base, with 12 bases between. From germline, CDR1 is GTSNPN and CDR2 SVGIG (reference sequence). The length of the CDR3 is 15 residues. The CDR3 here is CAWSVQGGWNTEAFF. CDR3 DNA sequence: TGTGCCTGGAGTGTCCAGGGAGGGTGGAACACTGAAGCTTTCTTT.

This chain joins TRBV11-2 and TRBJ2-3; TRBD2 matches at 8 bases. Germline V gives CDR1 SGHAT, CDR2 FQNNGV. The CDR3 length is 16 residues. J gave up 1 base and V 4 bases, and 7 bases lay outside the gene matches. This CDR3 reads CASSSASTSGTDTQYF. The CDR3 DNA reads as TGTGCCAGCAGCTCCGCTTCGACTAGCGGCACAGATACGCAGTATTTT. Full variable domain (missing parts from reference TRBV11-2 and TRBJ2-3): EAGVAQSPRYKIIEKRQSVAFWCNPISGHATLYWYQQILGQGPKLLIQFQNNGVVDDSQLPKDRFSAERLKGVDSTLKIQPAKLEDSAVYLCASSSASTSGTDTQYFGPGTRLTVL.